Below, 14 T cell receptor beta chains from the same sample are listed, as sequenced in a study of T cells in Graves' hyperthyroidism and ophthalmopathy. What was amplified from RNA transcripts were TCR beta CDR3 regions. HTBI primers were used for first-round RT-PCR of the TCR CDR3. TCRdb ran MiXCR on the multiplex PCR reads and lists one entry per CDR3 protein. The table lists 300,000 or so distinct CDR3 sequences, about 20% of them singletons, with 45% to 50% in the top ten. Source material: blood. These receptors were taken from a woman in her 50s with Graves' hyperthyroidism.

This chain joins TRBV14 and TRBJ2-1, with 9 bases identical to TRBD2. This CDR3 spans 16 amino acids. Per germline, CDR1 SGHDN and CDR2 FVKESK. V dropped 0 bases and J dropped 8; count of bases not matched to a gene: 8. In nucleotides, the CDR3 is TGTGCCAGCAGCCAAGAATCGCGGGGGGGCATCGATGAGCAGTTCTTC. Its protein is CASSQESRGGIDEQFF.

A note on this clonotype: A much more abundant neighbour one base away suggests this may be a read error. Here the CDR3 DNA reads TGTGCCTGGAGTGTTTCTAGCAATCAGCCCCGGCATTTT. Its protein product is CAWSVSSNQPRHF. The chain couples TRBV30 to TRBJ1-5, with D uncertain. This CDR3 has 13 residues. Germline V gene sequence: CDR1 GTSNPN, CDR2 SVGIG (reference sequence).

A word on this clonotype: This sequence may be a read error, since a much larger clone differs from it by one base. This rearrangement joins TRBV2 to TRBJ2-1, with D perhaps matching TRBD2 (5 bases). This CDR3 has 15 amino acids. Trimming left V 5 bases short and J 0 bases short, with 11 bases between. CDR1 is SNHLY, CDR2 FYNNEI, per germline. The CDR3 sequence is CASSRGRGSYNEQFF. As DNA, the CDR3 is TGTGCCAGCAGTCGAGGGCGCGGCTCCTACAATGAGCAGTTCTTC.

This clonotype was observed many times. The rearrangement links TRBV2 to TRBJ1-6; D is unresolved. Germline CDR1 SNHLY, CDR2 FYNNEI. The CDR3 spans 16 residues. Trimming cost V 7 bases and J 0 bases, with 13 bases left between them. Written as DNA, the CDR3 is TGTGCCAGCACGACGAGATTTAGCTCCTATAATTCACCCCTCCACTTT. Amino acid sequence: CASTTRFSSYNSPLHF.

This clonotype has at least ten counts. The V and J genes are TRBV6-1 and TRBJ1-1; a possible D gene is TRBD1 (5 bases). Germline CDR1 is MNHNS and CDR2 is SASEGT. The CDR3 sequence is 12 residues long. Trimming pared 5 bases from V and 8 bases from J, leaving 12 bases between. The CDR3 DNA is TGTGCCAGCAGTCCGGGACCCCCCGAAGCTTTCTTT. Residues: CASSPGPPEAFF.

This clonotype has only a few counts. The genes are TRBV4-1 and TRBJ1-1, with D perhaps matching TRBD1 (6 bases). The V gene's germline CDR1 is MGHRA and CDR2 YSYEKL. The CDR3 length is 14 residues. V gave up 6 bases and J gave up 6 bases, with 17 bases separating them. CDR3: CASRPPGGRPEAFF. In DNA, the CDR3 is TGCGCCAGCAGGCCTCCGGGGGGGCGACCTGAAGCTTTCTTT.

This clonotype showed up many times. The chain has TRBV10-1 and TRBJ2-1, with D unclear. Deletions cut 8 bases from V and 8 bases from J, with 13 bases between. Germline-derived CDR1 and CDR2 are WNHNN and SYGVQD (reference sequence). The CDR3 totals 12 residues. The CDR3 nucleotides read TGCGCCAGCGGATCAAGGGTCGATGAGCAGTTCTTC. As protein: CASGSRVDEQFF.

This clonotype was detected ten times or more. Written as DNA, the CDR3 is TGTGCCATCAGTGAGTCAACGGGGGGCCACACAGATACGCAGTATTTT. It codes for CAISESTGGHTDTQYF. The chain uses TRBV10-3 and TRBJ2-3; tentatively, D is TRBD2 (7 bases). Germline CDR1 and CDR2: ENHRY and SYGVKD. The CDR3 sequence is 16 residues long. V was clipped by 0 bases and J by 2 bases, with 12 bases between them.

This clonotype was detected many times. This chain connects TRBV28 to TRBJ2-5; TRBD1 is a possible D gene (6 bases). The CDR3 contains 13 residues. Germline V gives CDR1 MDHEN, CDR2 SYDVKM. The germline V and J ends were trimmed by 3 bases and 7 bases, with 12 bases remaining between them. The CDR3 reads CASSFDRTGTQYF. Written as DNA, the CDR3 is TGTGCCAGCAGTTTTGACAGGACGGGGACCCAGTACTTC.

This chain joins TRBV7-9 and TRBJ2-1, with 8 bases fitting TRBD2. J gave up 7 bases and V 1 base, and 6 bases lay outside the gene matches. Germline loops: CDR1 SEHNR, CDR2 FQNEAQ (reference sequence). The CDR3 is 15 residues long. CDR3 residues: CASSLERESGNEQFF. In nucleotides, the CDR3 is TGTGCCAGCAGCTTAGAGCGGGAGTCAGGAAATGAGCAGTTCTTC.

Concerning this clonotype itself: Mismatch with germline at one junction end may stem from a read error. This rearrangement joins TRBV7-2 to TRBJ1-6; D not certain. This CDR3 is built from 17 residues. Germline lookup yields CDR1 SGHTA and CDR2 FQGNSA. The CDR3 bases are TGTGCCAGCAGCTTAGATCAAACGAGCTCCTATAATTCACCCCTCCGCTTT. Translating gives CASSLDQTSSYNSPLRF.

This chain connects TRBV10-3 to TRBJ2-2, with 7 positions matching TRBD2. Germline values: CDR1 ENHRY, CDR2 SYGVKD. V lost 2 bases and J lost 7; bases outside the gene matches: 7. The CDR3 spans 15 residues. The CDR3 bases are TGTGCCATCAGTGAGGCGGGGGTAGCGAACGGGGAGCTGTTTTTT. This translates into CAISEAGVANGELFF.

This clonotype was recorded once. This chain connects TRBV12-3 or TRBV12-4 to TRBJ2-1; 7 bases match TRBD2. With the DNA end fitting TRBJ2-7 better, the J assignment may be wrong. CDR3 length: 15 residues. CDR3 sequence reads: CASSRRTSSYNEQYF. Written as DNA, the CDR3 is TGTGCCAGCAGTCGACGGACTAGTTCCTACAATGAGCAGTACTTC.

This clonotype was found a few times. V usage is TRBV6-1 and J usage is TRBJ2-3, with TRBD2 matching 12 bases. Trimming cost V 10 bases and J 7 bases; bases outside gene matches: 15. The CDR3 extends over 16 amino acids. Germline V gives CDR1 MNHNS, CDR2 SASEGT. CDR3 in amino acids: CATYNPSGGAINTQYF. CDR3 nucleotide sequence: TGTGCCACCTACAACCCTAGCGGGGGGGCCATAAATACGCAGTATTTT.